The sequence of this TCR beta chain was determined in a study of molecular identifiers for immune sequencing clone quantification. The J segment lost 0 bases and the V segment lost 5 bases, leaving 12 bases of the junction unmatched. CDR1 and CDR2 (germline): SEHNR, FQNEAQ (reference sequence). There are 19 residues in the CDR3. This clonotype was recorded at least ten times. TCRdb re-called the PCR reads through MiXCR, storing one row per CDR3 protein. The data show about 640,000 distinct CDR3 sequences, 15% to 20% seen once. This chain connects TRBV7-9 to TRBJ2-7, with 14 positions matching TRBD2. This sequence originates from a human donor in good health. Some libraries in this study had Jurkat cell RNA spiked in. Material for sequencing was naive CD8+ T cells from blood, with Jurkat cell RNA spiked in. The subset denotes: FACS-sorted CD8+CD4-CCR7+CD45RA+ naive T cells. This CDR3 is CASSPKLGLAGDSSYEQYF. Written as DNA, the CDR3 is TGTGCCAGCAGCCCGAAGTTGGGACTAGCGGGAGACTCCTCCTACGAGCAGTACTTC.